The clone carrying this T cell receptor beta chain was observed once. Profiling that covered TCR beta VDJ and CDR3 relied on genomic DNA as its template. TCRdb ran MiXCR on the reads and lists one entry per CDR3 protein. The data contain about 190,000 distinct CDR3 sequences, around 50% of them singletons. The CDR3 runs 13 residues. Per germline, CDR1 DFQATT and CDR2 SNEGSKA (reference sequence). Trimming took 4 bases from V and 5 from J, leaving 12 bases between them. This entry belongs to a study of CD8+CD57+ T cells in acquired aplastic anemia. For the study at large: The DNA of sorted CD4+ and CD8+ cells averaged approximately 3.4 ug.

This sequence originates from a human donor in good health, serving as a control. The sequenced material came from sorted CD4+, CD8+, or CD8+CD57+ T cells (not recorded which) from PBMCs. This chain uses TRBV20-1 with TRBJ2-1; no firm D call. The CDR3 region has the DNA TGCAGTGCTATCCAGCCGCCCCACAATGAGCAGTTCTTC. Its translation: CSAIQPPHNEQFF.